The 24 T cell receptor beta chains below all came from one sample that was sequenced in a study of cytomegalovirus exposure and HLA in healthy donors (dated by TCRdb to about 2017). The library was built by means of the immunoSEQ multiplex PCR assay. For the multiplex PCR, a mixture combining 60 forward primers for TCR Vbeta segments and 13 reverse primers for TCR Jbeta segments was used. TCRdb stores this immuneACCESS table with in-frame sequences only. Part of the clones is absent; in the studies checked, under half of the shortfall reflects unresolved V genes, and no reason is known for the rest. Recorded for this sample are approximately 160,000 clones; roughly 75% of them occurred a single time. The leading ten clones occupy around 4.9% of the sample. What was sequenced was PBMCs. The source is a male donor in good health and CMV-seronegative.

J is TRBJ2-6 and V is TRBV7-6; the match to TRBD1 covers 7 bases. This CDR3 has 19 amino acids. Germline V gene sequence: CDR1 SGHVS, CDR2 FNYEAQ. J lost 1 base, V lost 5 bases, and 14 bases had no gene match. Written as DNA, the CDR3 is TGTGCCAGCAGCCCCCAGACAGGGCTTAGGATGTCTGGGGCCAACGTCCTGACTTTC. It specifies CASSPQTGLRMSGANVLTF.

This clone appeared a few times. The chain joins TRBV18 to TRBJ2-7; a weak D match, TRBD1 (6 bases). The CDR3 runs to 15 residues. V was trimmed by 3 bases and J by 2 bases, leaving 14 bases between them. Germline V gene sequence: CDR1 KGHSH, CDR2 LQKENI. The CDR3, as DNA: TGTGCCAGCTCACCCGGGACATTACTTACCTACGAGCAGTACTTC. It yields the protein CASSPGTLLTYEQYF.

The gene calls are TRBV19 and TRBJ1-3; TRBD1 might be the D (6 bases). The germline CDR1 and CDR2 sequences are LNHDA and SQIVND (reference sequence). The CDR3 contains 14 residues. Trimming shortened V by 6 bases and J by 1 base, and 10 bases separated the two germline ends. CDR3 sequence reads: CASSYRASGNTIYF. The CDR3 bases are TGTGCCAGTAGCTACAGGGCTTCTGGAAACACCATATATTTT.

This clone has a single count. A read error may account for a junction end that differs from germline. V gene TRBV2 combines with J gene TRBJ1-6, with 9 bases fitting TRBD1. Germline V gene sequence: CDR1 SNHLY, CDR2 FYNNEI. The CDR3 is 14 residues long. The CDR3 DNA reads TGTACCAGCAACTTAGACAGGGGGAATTCACCCCTCCACTTT. Its protein product is CTSNLDRGNSPLHF.

The chain has TRBV27 and TRBJ1-5; D is unclear. Looked up from germline, CDR1 is MNHEY and CDR2 is SMNVEV (reference sequence). The CDR3 is 17 residues long. V was trimmed by 2 bases and J by 0 bases, leaving 14 bases between them. CDR3 amino acids: CASSLHSIGNSNQPQHF. The DNA for the CDR3 is TGTGCCAGCAGTTTACATTCTATCGGGAATAGCAATCAGCCCCAGCATTTT.

This chain connects TRBV9 to TRBJ2-1; 8 nucleotides line up with TRBD2. This CDR3 region has 18 residues. V shed 0 bases, J shed 4 bases, and the junction held 12 bases outside the gene matches. Germline CDR1 SGDLS, CDR2 YYNGEE. CDR3 DNA: TGTGCCAGCAGCGTAGGATTCGGAGCGGGAGAAGTTTACAATGAGCAGTTCTTC. Translating it yields CASSVGFGAGEVYNEQFF. Complete variable domain (other parts from reference TRBV9 and TRBJ2-1): DSGVTQTPKHLITATGQRVTLRCSPRSGDLSVYWYQQSLDQGLQFLIQYYNGEERAKGNILERFSAQQFPDLHSELNLSSLELGDSALYFCASSVGFGAGEVYNEQFFGPGTRLTVL.

The chain combines TRBV23-1 with TRBJ1-5, with 12 bases identical to TRBD1. TRBV23-1 is an ORF, with its function uncertain. The CDR3 contains 19 residues. The V gene end was trimmed by 3 bases and the J gene end by 4 bases; junction bases not matched to a gene: 13. The CDR3 is CASSHPGQGAIPTNQPQHF. For the CDR3, the DNA is TGCGCCAGCAGTCACCCGGGACAGGGGGCTATCCCTACGAATCAGCCCCAGCATTTT.

The chain couples TRBV2 to TRBJ2-5, with 9 nucleotides matching TRBD1. The J call is doubtful: the DNA matches TRBJ2-7 better. The CDR3 length is 17 residues. Per germline, CDR1 SNHLY and CDR2 FYNNEI. CDR3 loop: CASRKWRRTGEPYEQYF. CDR3 DNA: TGTGCCAGCAGAAAGTGGCGTCGGACAGGGGAGCCCTACGAGCAGTACTTC.

V and J are TRBV28 and TRBJ1-5; D ambiguous. The V gene lost 8 bases and the J gene lost 6 bases, with 11 bases spanning the gap. Germline CDR1 is MDHEN and CDR2 is SYDVKM. CDR3 size: 12 residues. The CDR3 sequence is CASDPVGQPQHF. CDR3 bases: TGTGCCAGCGATCCTGTCGGTCAGCCCCAGCATTTT.

This rearrangement joins TRBV7-2 to TRBJ2-5; 12 bases are shared with TRBD2. Losses at the gene ends were 1 base for V and 4 bases for J; bases not matched to a gene: 1. Germline CDR1 and CDR2: SGHTA and FQGNSA. This CDR3 has 15 amino acids. As DNA, the CDR3 is TGTGCCAGCAGCTTAGAACTAGCGGGGGGAGAGACCCAGTACTTC. Protein product: CASSLELAGGETQYF.

Points on this clone: Compared with germline, one end of the junction differs, possibly owing to a read error. The chain has TRBV2 and TRBJ2-5; D is unresolved. Germline CDR1 and CDR2: SNHLY and FYNNEI. CDR3 length: 11 amino acids. The CDR3 nucleotides read TGTGCCAGCAGTGAAGCGTACCTGGGCGACTTC. Translating gives CASSEAYLGDF.

The chain joins TRBV5-4 to TRBJ2-1, with 9 nucleotides matching TRBD2. V trimming: 4 bases; J trimming: 9 bases; junction bases outside the gene matches: 11. The germline V gene encodes CDR1 SGHNT and CDR2 YYREEE (reference sequence). CDR3 length: 15 residues. The CDR3 DNA follows: TGTGCCAGCAGCCCTGACGCGGGAGGGTCGGCTGAGCAGTTCTTC. Its translation is CASSPDAGGSAEQFF.

Only a few counts were recorded for this clone. The rearrangement links TRBV5-8 to TRBJ1-4; 7 bases fit TRBD1. Trimming removed 2 bases from V and 7 bases from J; junction bases left unmatched: 2. In germline, CDR1 is SGHTS, CDR2 YDEGEE. This CDR3 spans 13 amino acids. CDR3 residues: CASSLPGGEKLFF. The CDR3 nucleotides are TGTGCCAGCAGCTTACCAGGGGGTGAAAAACTGTTTTTT.

This chain links TRBV7-2 with TRBJ1-2, with 7 bases that match TRBD1. After removal of 5 bases from V and 2 bases from J, the junction contained 5 bases not matched to a gene. There are 14 residues in the CDR3. Germline loops: CDR1 SGHTA, CDR2 FQGNSA. CDR3 sequence (DNA): TGTGCCAGCAGCACGGGACAGCAGAACTATGGCTACACCTTC. This codes for CASSTGQQNYGYTF.

In nucleotides, the CDR3 is TGTGCCATCAGTGAGGGCAGGGAGGAAGGCTACACCTTC. Translated: CAISEGREEGYTF. V and J are TRBV10-3 and TRBJ1-2; tentatively, D is TRBD1 (5 bases). Trimming removed 2 bases at V and 8 bases at J, with 12 bases between. This CDR3 has 13 amino acids. Germline loops: CDR1 ENHRY, CDR2 SYGVKD.

The chain has TRBV5-6 and TRBJ2-7, with TRBD1 matching over 9 bases. The CDR3 totals 14 residues. Germline values: CDR1 SGHDT, CDR2 YYEEEE. The ends lost 4 bases at V and 5 bases at J; junction bases unmatched: 7. CDR3 nucleotides: TGTGCCAGCAGCCGTGGGACAGGGAACCACGAGCAGTACTTC. It is translated as CASSRGTGNHEQYF.

The gene calls are TRBV6-1 and TRBJ2-7, with TRBD2 matching over 14 bases. The V and J ends lost 0 bases and 6 bases, in that order; junction bases with no gene match: 7. The CDR3 contains 17 residues. Germline V gene lookup returns CDR1 MNHNS and CDR2 SASEGT. The CDR3 is CASSEAPGLAGGSEQYF. DNA for the CDR3: TGTGCCAGCAGTGAAGCGCCAGGACTAGCGGGAGGTAGCGAGCAGTACTTC.

This clone was seen a few times. The chain carries TRBV6-6 and TRBJ1-3; a weak D match, TRBD1 (6 bases). Germline V CDR1 and CDR2: MNHNY, SVGAGI (reference sequence). The CDR3 runs to 16 residues. Between the trimmed V and J ends, which lost 4 bases and 4 bases, there was a span of 17 bases. Here the CDR3 reads CASSSARGHPGNTIYF. Written as DNA, the CDR3 is TGTGCCAGCAGTTCGGCAAGGGGACACCCCGGAAACACCATATATTTT.

The chain couples TRBV29-1 to TRBJ2-3; maybe TRBD2 (5 bases). The V gene lost 3 bases and the J gene lost 0 bases, with 13 bases spanning the gap. The CDR3 runs to 15 residues. Germline-derived CDR1 and CDR2 are SQVTM and ANQGSEA. CDR3 region: CSVDNPAESTDTQYF. As DNA, the CDR3 is TGCAGCGTTGATAACCCAGCGGAAAGCACAGATACGCAGTATTTT.

The V and J genes are TRBV9 and TRBJ2-1, with D possibly matching TRBD1 (7 bases). Deletions cut 4 bases from V and 3 bases from J, with 14 bases between. The CDR3 spans 15 residues. Looked up from germline, CDR1 is SGDLS and CDR2 is YYNGEE. The CDR3 region has the DNA TGTGCCAGCAGCACGCAGGGGGGTAACTACAATGAGCAGTTCTTC. Its protein is CASSTQGGNYNEQFF.

The chain links TRBV18 to TRBJ2-7; 7 bases are shared with TRBD1. CDR3 length: 17 residues. The J segment lost 0 bases and the V segment lost 6 bases, leaving 14 bases of the junction unmatched. Germline assignment: CDR1 KGHSH and CDR2 LQKENI. The CDR3 region is CASSLTPTGRVSYEQYF. The CDR3 coding sequence is TGTGCCAGCTCGCTGACGCCGACAGGGCGCGTCTCCTACGAGCAGTACTTC.

The chain couples TRBV7-9 to TRBJ1-1; TRBD1 matches at 9 bases. V lost 3 bases and J lost 4; bases outside the gene matches: 6. Germline lookup yields CDR1 SEHNR and CDR2 FQNEAQ (reference sequence). The CDR3 consists of 15 residues. CDR3 nucleotides: TGTGCCAGCAGCTTCGGGACAGGGTCGCCCACTGAAGCTTTCTTT. Its protein is CASSFGTGSPTEAFF. Full variable domain (rest looked up from reference TRBV7-9 and TRBJ1-1): DTGVSQNPRHKITKRGQNVTFRCDPISEHNRLYWYRQTLGQGPEFLTYFQNEAQLEKSRLLSDRFSAERPKGSFSTLEIQRTEQGDSAMYLCASSFGTGSPTEAFFGQGTRLTVV.

The chain employs TRBV7-2 and TRBJ2-7, with D possibly TRBD2 on 6 matching bases. The CDR3 covers 14 residues. Germline CDR1 SGHTA, CDR2 FQGNSA. The V end lost 0 bases, the J end lost 4 bases, and 10 bases lay between the germline ends. CDR3 residues: CASSLAGSQYEQYF. In DNA form, the CDR3 reads TGTGCCAGCAGCTTAGCCGGGAGTCAATACGAGCAGTACTTC. Full variable domain (missing parts from reference TRBV7-2 and TRBJ2-7): GAGVSQSPSNKVTEKGKDVELRCDPISGHTALYWYRQSLGQGLEFLIYFQGNSAPDKSGLPSDRFSAERTGGSVSTLTIQRTQQEDSAVYLCASSLAGSQYEQYFGPGTRLTVT.

The chain joins TRBV7-9 to TRBJ1-1, with TRBD1 identical over 8 bases. Trimming took 3 bases from V and 1 from J; bases not matched to a gene: 4. The CDR3 runs to 15 residues. From germline, CDR1 is SEHNR and CDR2 FQNEAQ (reference sequence). CDR3 loop: CASSFLTGGNTEAFF. As DNA, the CDR3 is TGTGCCAGCAGCTTTTTAACAGGGGGGAACACTGAAGCTTTCTTT. The full variable domain, completed using reference TRBV7-9 and TRBJ1-1, is DTGVSQNPRHKITKRGQNVTFRCDPISEHNRLYWYRQTLGQGPEFLTYFQNEAQLEKSRLLSDRFSAERPKGSFSTLEIQRTEQGDSAMYLCASSFLTGGNTEAFFGQGTRLTVV.